These 24 T cell receptor beta chains came from one sample sequenced in a study of blood T cell repertoires in COVID-19. Assay used: immunoSEQ multiplex PCR; TCRdb lists only in-frame clones, some missing. This sample has approximately 250,000 clones, with about 83% found just once. Material for sequencing was peripheral blood. These receptors were taken from a human donor in a cohort sampled during active COVID-19.

The CDR3 DNA follows: TGTGCCAGCAGCCAGGGACAGGACCGCGGGGTAGCTTTCTTT. Protein: CASSQGQDRGVAFF. The chain combines TRBV28 with TRBJ1-1; TRBD1 matches 8 bases. Unmatched junction bases numbered 13, after V lost 6 bases and J lost 10 bases. Germline loops: CDR1 MDHEN, CDR2 SYDVKM. CDR3 length equals 14 residues.

The chain is built from TRBV10-3 and TRBJ1-1; D remains ambiguous. V was cut by 0 bases and J by 0 bases, with 8 bases left in between. Germline V gives CDR1 ENHRY, CDR2 SYGVKD. The CDR3 covers 15 residues. This chain's CDR3 is CAISESGPLNTEAFF. The CDR3 DNA follows: TGTGCCATCAGTGAGTCTGGCCCTTTGAACACTGAAGCTTTCTTT.

There are a few counts of this clone. The rearrangement links TRBV30 to TRBJ1-2; perhaps TRBD1 as D (6 bases). The CDR3 sequence is 16 residues long. The germline gives CDR1 GTSNPN, CDR2 SVGIG (reference sequence). With 3 bases removed from V and 2 bases from J, the gap between germline ends came to 19 bases. CDR3 protein: CAWRANRAGKNYGYTF. CDR3 DNA sequence: TGTGCCTGGAGAGCGAACAGGGCTGGAAAAAACTATGGCTACACCTTC. Variable domain in full (rest from reference TRBV30 and TRBJ1-2): SQTIHQWPATLVQPVGSPLSLECTVEGTSNPNLYWYRQAAGRGLQLLFYSVGIGQISSEVPQNLSASRPQDRQFILSSKKLLLSDSGFYLCAWRANRAGKNYGYTFGSGTRLTVV.

The gene calls are TRBV15 and TRBJ2-2, with D unresolved. Looked up from germline, CDR1 is LNHNV and CDR2 is YYDKDF (reference sequence). This CDR3 spans 14 amino acids. V lost 3 bases and J lost 7, with 12 bases in between. The CDR3: CATSRAITIGELFF. The DNA for the CDR3 is TGTGCCACCAGCAGGGCTATCACTATCGGGGAGCTGTTTTTT.

The chain joins TRBV29-1 to TRBJ2-2, with D maybe TRBD1 (5 bases). Germline loops: CDR1 SQVTM, CDR2 ANQGSEA. Trimming took 6 bases from V and 7 from J, leaving 15 bases between them. This CDR3 has 13 residues. CDR3: CSVGSGLNGELFF. CDR3 nucleotide sequence: TGCAGCGTGGGGTCAGGGTTGAACGGGGAGCTGTTTTTT.

The V and J genes are TRBV29-1 and TRBJ2-1, with D possibly TRBD1 on 5 matching bases. Trimming took off 5 bases at V and 9 bases at J, with 14 bases between the two ends. The CDR3 is 12 amino acids. Germline CDR1 is SQVTM and CDR2 is ANQGSEA. The CDR3 DNA reads TGCAGCGTTACCATGGGAAGGGGTGAGCAGTTCTTC. Residues: CSVTMGRGEQFF.

CDR3 DNA: TGTGCCAGCAGGGCCCCACAAGAGACCCAGTACTTC. Protein: CASRAPQETQYF. The J gene is TRBJ2-5, the V gene TRBV25-1; D unresolved. Trimming pared 6 bases from V and 2 bases from J, leaving 7 bases between. CDR3 length equals 12 residues. Germline-derived CDR1 and CDR2 are MGHDK and SYGVNS.

In this sample, this clone turned up a few times. The CDR3 here is CASSYPGTSYNEQFF. CDR3 nucleotide sequence: TGTGCCAGCAGTTACCCCGGGACTTCCTACAATGAGCAGTTCTTC. The J gene is TRBJ2-1, the V gene TRBV6-6; a possible D gene is TRBD2 (6 bases). CDR1 is MNHNY, CDR2 SVGAGI, per germline (reference sequence). V lost 2 bases to trimming and J lost 1 base, with 9 bases between them. The CDR3 covers 15 residues.

The J gene is TRBJ2-2, the V gene TRBV3-1 (or the pseudogene TRBV3-2); 10 bases are a match to TRBD2. In germline, CDR1 is LGHDT, CDR2 YNNKEL (reference sequence). The CDR3 is made up of 19 amino acids. V shed 4 bases and J 1 base; nucleotides not matched to a gene: 12. The CDR3 loop reads CASSPIHGLAEMNTGELFF. DNA of the CDR3: TGTGCCAGCAGCCCTATACACGGACTAGCGGAAATGAACACCGGGGAGCTGTTTTTT.

This chain uses TRBV5-4 with TRBJ2-1, with 8 nucleotides matching TRBD2. The CDR3 runs to 13 residues. Germline V gene data show CDR1 as SGHNT and CDR2 as YYREEE (reference sequence). V was clipped by 6 bases and J by 9 bases; unmatched bases: 8. The CDR3 DNA sequence: TGTGCCAGCACCGACGGACGGGAGGGTGAGCAGTTCTTC. Amino acid sequence: CASTDGREGEQFF.

The V gene is TRBV18, the J gene TRBJ2-1; 11 bases agree with TRBD2. With 3 bases clipped from V and 9 bases from J, the junction kept 10 bases outside the gene matches. Germline CDR1 is KGHSH and CDR2 is LQKENI. The CDR3 length is 16 residues. CDR3 sequence: CASSPKTSGRFLEQFF. CDR3 DNA sequence: TGTGCCAGCTCACCTAAAACTAGCGGGAGATTTCTTGAGCAGTTCTTC.

V usage is TRBV24-1 and J usage is TRBJ2-2, with D tentatively TRBD2 (5 bases). The CDR3 runs 14 residues. Germline CDR1 KGHDR, CDR2 SFDVKD. V was clipped by 5 bases and J by 0 bases, with 6 bases between them. In DNA form, the CDR3 reads TGTGCCACCAGTGGGGGAGCGAACACCGGGGAGCTGTTTTTT. Protein sequence: CATSGGANTGELFF.

The chain links TRBV6-5 to TRBJ2-1, with 7 nucleotides matching TRBD2. This CDR3 contains 14 residues. V was pared by 7 bases and J by 8 bases, with 11 bases of the junction left unmatched. Germline CDR1 MNHEY, CDR2 SVGAGI. For the CDR3, the DNA is TGTGCCAGCACGGGCGCGGGAGAAGGGGATGAGCAGTTCTTC. Its protein is CASTGAGEGDEQFF.

The chain carries TRBV10-3 and TRBJ2-3; 13 nucleotides align to TRBD2. The germline CDR1 and CDR2 sequences are ENHRY and SYGVKD. CDR3 size: 16 residues. Losses at the gene ends were 2 bases for V and 4 bases for J; bases not matched to a gene: 3. The CDR3 DNA reads as TGTGCCATCAGTGAGAGGACTAGCGGGAGTTCAGATACGCAGTATTTT. Its protein product is CAISERTSGSSDTQYF.

This sequence joins TRBV20-1 and TRBJ1-2, with a possible D match to TRBD1 (5 bases). CDR1 DFQATT and CDR2 SNEGSKA come from the germline V gene (reference sequence). The length of the CDR3 is 11 residues. V lost 6 bases, J lost 8 bases, and 13 bases lay in between. The CDR3 loop reads CSARTAGGYTF. The CDR3 coding sequence is TGCAGTGCCCGGACGGCAGGGGGCTACACCTTC.

This chain joins TRBV11-2 and TRBJ1-1; D uncertain. CDR3 size: 13 residues. In germline, CDR1 is SGHAT, CDR2 FQNNGV. V shed 5 bases and J shed 3 bases, with 10 bases lying between them. The CDR3 nucleotides are TGTGCCAGCAGCCTCACGAGCGACACTGAAGCTTTCTTT. Translating gives CASSLTSDTEAFF.

Remarks on this clone: The same CDR3 also results from other DNA sequences found in this sample. The chain links TRBV7-9 to TRBJ2-2; D not resolved. Per the germline V gene, CDR1 is SEHNR and CDR2 is FQNEAQ (reference sequence). The CDR3 contains 13 residues. V dropped 5 bases and J dropped 4 bases, with 8 bases sitting between them. The CDR3 DNA is TGTGCCAGCAGCCTCCGCGGCACCGGGGAGCTGTTTTTT. Protein product: CASSLRGTGELFF.

The gene calls are TRBV5-1 and TRBJ2-7, with 12 bases matching TRBD1. With 4 bases clipped from V and 3 bases from J, the junction kept 14 bases outside the gene matches. Per the germline V gene, CDR1 is SGHRS and CDR2 is YFSETQ. This CDR3 has 18 amino acids. The CDR3 DNA is TGCGCCAGCAGCGCTACCGGGACAGGGGGCGCCTTCGGCTACGAGCAGTACTTC. Its translation: CASSATGTGGAFGYEQYF.

V and J are TRBV28 and TRBJ2-7; 10 positions match TRBD1. The CDR3 has 13 residues. Germline CDR1 reads MDHEN; CDR2 reads SYDVKM. V trimming: 10 bases; J trimming: 5 bases; junction bases outside the gene matches: 8. The CDR3 here is CATLGTGVHEQYF. As DNA, the CDR3 is TGTGCCACCCTCGGGACAGGGGTCCACGAGCAGTACTTC.

The V and J genes are TRBV7-9 and TRBJ2-1, with TRBD1 as a possible D gene (6 bases). CDR1 and CDR2 from the germline V gene are SEHNR and FQNEAQ (reference sequence). Trimming left V 4 bases short and J 8 bases short, with 12 bases between. The CDR3 is made up of 13 amino acids. The CDR3 here is CASSSRGSDEQFF. Here the CDR3 DNA reads TGTGCCAGCAGCTCCAGGGGTTCCGATGAGCAGTTCTTC.

The chain uses TRBV28 and TRBJ2-3, with a weak D call TRBD2 (5 bases). V lost 7 bases to trimming and J lost 6 bases, with 17 bases between them. CDR1 MDHEN and CDR2 SYDVKM come from the germline V gene. The CDR3 runs 14 residues. The CDR3 nucleotides read TGTGCCAGCACCCTAAGACTACCCGGGGATACGCAGTATTTT. Its protein product is CASTLRLPGDTQYF.

The genes are TRBV1 and TRBJ2-3; TRBD2 is the table's D call, not checked against the DNA. TRBV1 is assigned pseudogene status. The CDR3 is made up of 19 amino acids. The DNA for the CDR3 is TGCACCAGCAGCCGAAAGACTAAGCGGGAGACCGACCCCACAGATACGCAGTATTTT. Translated: CTSSRKTKRETDPTDTQYF.

V gene TRBV5-1 combines with J gene TRBJ2-7, with D perhaps matching TRBD2 (6 bases). Trimming took off 0 bases at V and 3 bases at J, with 16 bases between the two ends. The CDR3 totals 16 residues. Germline assignment: CDR1 SGHRS and CDR2 YFSETQ. CDR3 sequence (DNA): TGCGCCAGCAGCTTGGCCCTGACTAGGACTAACTACGAGCAGTACTTC. It yields the protein CASSLALTRTNYEQYF.

The chain joins TRBV10-3 to TRBJ2-1, with 7 nucleotides matching TRBD2. The CDR3 sequence is 14 residues long. V lost 4 bases to trimming and J lost 6 bases; unmatched junction nucleotides: 6. CDR1 and CDR2 (germline): ENHRY, SYGVKD. CDR3 amino acids: CAISGGLESNEQFF. The DNA for the CDR3 is TGTGCCATCAGTGGCGGACTAGAATCCAATGAGCAGTTCTTC.